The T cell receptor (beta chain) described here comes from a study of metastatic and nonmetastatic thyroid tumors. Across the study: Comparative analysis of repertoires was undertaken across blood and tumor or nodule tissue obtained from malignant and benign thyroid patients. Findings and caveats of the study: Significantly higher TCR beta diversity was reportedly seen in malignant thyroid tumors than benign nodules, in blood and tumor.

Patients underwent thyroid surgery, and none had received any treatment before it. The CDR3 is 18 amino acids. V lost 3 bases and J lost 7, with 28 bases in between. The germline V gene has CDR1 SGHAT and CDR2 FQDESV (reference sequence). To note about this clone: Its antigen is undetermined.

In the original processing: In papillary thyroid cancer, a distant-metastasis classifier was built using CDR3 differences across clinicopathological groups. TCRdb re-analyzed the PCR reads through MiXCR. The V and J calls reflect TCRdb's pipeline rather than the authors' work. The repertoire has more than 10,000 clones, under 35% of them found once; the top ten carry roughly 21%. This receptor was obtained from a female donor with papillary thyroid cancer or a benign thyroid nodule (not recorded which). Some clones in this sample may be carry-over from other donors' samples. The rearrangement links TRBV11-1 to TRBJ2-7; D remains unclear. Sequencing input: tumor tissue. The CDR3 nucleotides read TGTGCCAGCAGCTTTAAAGAAACCAGCAGACATCCGGCTATAGAGCAGTACTTC. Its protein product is CASSFKETSRHPAIEQYF.